Each of the 15 T cell receptor beta chains below was sequenced from the same sample in a study of cytomegalovirus exposure and HLA in healthy donors. Amplification used 60 Vbeta primers and 13 Jbeta primers. The table came from immunoSEQ multiplex PCR; TCRdb's copy has only in-frame clones and leaves some out. The sample carries around 150,000 clones, about 75% recorded once. Sequencing was done on a sample of PBMCs. Receptor source: a woman aged 35 to 49 in good health and CMV-seropositive.

The chain links TRBV5-8 to TRBJ2-1; 9 nucleotides line up with TRBD1. The V gene's germline CDR1 is SGHTS and CDR2 YDEGEE. V was pared by 0 bases and J by 2 bases, with 0 bases of the junction left unmatched. The CDR3 has 15 residues. The CDR3 DNA follows: TGTGCCAGCAGCTTGGGACAGGGGGCCTACAATGAGCAGTTCTTC. It is translated as CASSLGQGAYNEQFF.

In its sample, this clone was seen a few times. The V gene is TRBV21-1, the J gene TRBJ1-3. TRBV21-1 is recorded as a pseudogene. This CDR3 comprises 16 residues. The CDR3, as DNA: TGTGCCAGCAGCAAATACGGGTCCCTCTCTGGAAACACCATATATTTT. Encoded protein: CASSKYGSLSGNTIYF.

This clone was detected only a few times. The V call is TRBV11-1, the J call TRBJ2-5; D is perhaps TRBD2 (6 bases). Germline CDR1 and CDR2: SGHAT and FQDESV (reference sequence). CDR3 length: 15 amino acids. Trimming pared 2 bases from V and 4 bases from J, leaving 14 bases between. The CDR3 nucleotides read TGTGCCAGCAGCTTAAATCCGGGAGTAAGAGAGACCCAGTACTTC. Its protein is CASSLNPGVRETQYF.

This chain joins TRBV7-6 and TRBJ2-5; 11 bases match TRBD2. The DNA end lines up better with TRBJ2-7; the J call may be wrong. This CDR3 is 14 amino acids long. Germline CDR1 SGHVS, CDR2 FNYEAQ. In nucleotides, the CDR3 is TGTGCCAGCAGCCCTAGCGGGAGGTCGTACGAGCAGTACTTC. Translated, it gives CASSPSGRSYEQYF.

The rearrangement links TRBV6-5 to TRBJ1-2; D remains unclear. Germline CDR1 is MNHEY and CDR2 is SVGAGI. The CDR3 extends over 15 amino acids. The V end was cut by 5 bases, the J end by 0 bases, with 13 bases between. The chain's CDR3 is CASSNPTRSNYGYTF. DNA for the CDR3: TGTGCCAGCAGTAACCCGACAAGATCTAACTATGGCTACACCTTC.

The chain has TRBV5-5 and TRBJ2-1, with D perhaps matching TRBD2 (6 bases). CDR1 is SGHKS and CDR2 is YYEKEE in the germline V gene (reference sequence). Trimming took 2 bases from V and 6 from J, leaving 9 bases between them. The CDR3 totals 13 residues. DNA of the CDR3: TGTGCCAGCAGCTTAGGGACTGTCAATGAGCAGTTCTTC. Its protein is CASSLGTVNEQFF.

This clone was picked up one time. This sequence joins TRBV7-3 and TRBJ2-3, with D perhaps TRBD2 (6 bases). The V gene lost 5 bases and the J gene lost 3 bases, with 12 bases spanning the gap. The CDR3 covers 14 residues. Germline V lookup: CDR1 SGHTA, CDR2 FQGTGA. The CDR3 spells CASSQGGGTDTQYF. For the CDR3, the DNA is TGTGCCAGCAGCCAGGGTGGGGGGACAGATACGCAGTATTTT.

This clone has just one count. The V and J genes are TRBV7-8 and TRBJ2-7, with D unclear. This CDR3 spans 14 amino acids. CDR1 SGHVS and CDR2 FQNEAQ come from the germline V gene. V lost 4 bases and J 3 bases, leaving 13 bases between the germline ends. The CDR3 DNA sequence: TGTGCCAGCAGCTACCTCGAGGCCAGCTACGAGCAGTACTTC. This codes for CASSYLEASYEQYF. The whole variable domain, remainder taken from reference TRBV7-8 and TRBJ2-7, is GAGVSQSPRYKVAKRGQDVALRCDPISGHVSLFWYQQALGQGPEFLTYFQNEAQLDKSGLPSDRFFAERPEGSVSTLKIQRTQQEDSAVYLCASSYLEASYEQYFGPGTRLTVT.

The genes are TRBV11-2 and TRBJ2-1, with 9 bases that match TRBD1. The CDR3 is 16 amino acids. CDR1 and CDR2 (germline): SGHAT, FQNNGV. Trimming cost V 2 bases and J 5 bases; bases outside gene matches: 7. CDR3 protein: CASSLRPGQGNNEQFF. The CDR3 DNA is TGTGCCAGCAGCTTACGACCGGGACAGGGAAACAATGAGCAGTTCTTC.

As DNA, the CDR3 is TGTGCCAGCTCACCACCGCGGAACACTGAAGCTTTCTTT. Translated, it gives CASSPPRNTEAFF. The chain recombines TRBV18 with TRBJ1-1; D unresolved. Looked up from germline, CDR1 is KGHSH and CDR2 is LQKENI. This CDR3 comprises 13 residues. Trimming removed 0 bases from V and 1 base from J, with 3 bases in between. Complete variable domain (other parts from reference TRBV18 and TRBJ1-1): NAGVMQNPRHLVRRRGQEARLRCSPMKGHSHVYWYRQLPEEGLKFMVYLQKENIIDESGMPKERFSAEFPKEGPSILRIQQVVRGDSAAYFCASSPPRNTEAFFGQGTRLTVV.

The V and J genes are TRBV7-9 and TRBJ1-5; D call uncertain. The V and J ends lost 2 bases and 4 bases respectively, with 12 bases between them. This CDR3 is built from 15 residues. Germline assignment: CDR1 SEHNR and CDR2 FQNEAQ (reference sequence). The CDR3 nucleotides are TGTGCCAGCAGCTTAACAGCCGGCGGGAATCAGCCCCAGCATTTT. It codes for CASSLTAGGNQPQHF.

The chain recombines TRBV5-4 with TRBJ1-5; 7 bases map to TRBD1. This CDR3 region has 14 residues. With V trimmed by 0 bases and J by 6 bases, 3 bases remained unmatched. Germline-derived CDR1 and CDR2 are SGHNT and YYREEE (reference sequence). The CDR3 loop reads CASSLEGGRQPQHF. CDR3 in DNA: TGTGCCAGCAGCTTGGAAGGGGGCCGTCAGCCCCAGCATTTT. The whole variable domain, remainder taken from reference TRBV5-4 and TRBJ1-5, is ETGVTQSPTHLIKTRGQQVTLRCSSQSGHNTVSWYQQALGQGPQFIFQYYREEENGRGNFPPRFSGLQFPNYSSELNVNALELDDSALYLCASSLEGGRQPQHFGDGTRLSIL.

The rearrangement joins TRBV7-9 to TRBJ2-3; tentatively, D is TRBD1 (5 bases). Germline V gene data show CDR1 as SEHNR and CDR2 as FQNEAQ (reference sequence). The CDR3 totals 14 residues. V dropped 5 bases and J dropped 4 bases, with 13 bases sitting between them. Written as DNA, the CDR3 is TGTGCCAGCAGCCTAGATACAGGCGCAGATACGCAGTATTTT. The encoded protein is CASSLDTGADTQYF.

This clone is a singleton in its sample. This chain uses TRBV27 with TRBJ1-5; perhaps TRBD1 as D (6 bases). This CDR3 is 13 amino acids long. In germline, CDR1 is MNHEY, CDR2 SMNVEV (reference sequence). With 7 bases removed from V and 3 bases from J, the gap between germline ends came to 10 bases. CDR3 sequence reads: CASKGQNNQPQHF. In nucleotides, the CDR3 is TGTGCCAGCAAAGGACAGAACAATCAGCCCCAGCATTTT.

This chain joins TRBV30 and TRBJ2-7; weak D call: TRBD2 (5 bases). The germline V gene has CDR1 GTSNPN and CDR2 SVGIG (reference sequence). The CDR3 has 13 residues. Trimming removed 5 bases from V and 4 bases from J, with 15 bases in between. In DNA, the CDR3 is TGTGCCTGGGGCTCAAGACTAAGTTACGAGCAGTACTTC. It encodes CAWGSRLSYEQYF.